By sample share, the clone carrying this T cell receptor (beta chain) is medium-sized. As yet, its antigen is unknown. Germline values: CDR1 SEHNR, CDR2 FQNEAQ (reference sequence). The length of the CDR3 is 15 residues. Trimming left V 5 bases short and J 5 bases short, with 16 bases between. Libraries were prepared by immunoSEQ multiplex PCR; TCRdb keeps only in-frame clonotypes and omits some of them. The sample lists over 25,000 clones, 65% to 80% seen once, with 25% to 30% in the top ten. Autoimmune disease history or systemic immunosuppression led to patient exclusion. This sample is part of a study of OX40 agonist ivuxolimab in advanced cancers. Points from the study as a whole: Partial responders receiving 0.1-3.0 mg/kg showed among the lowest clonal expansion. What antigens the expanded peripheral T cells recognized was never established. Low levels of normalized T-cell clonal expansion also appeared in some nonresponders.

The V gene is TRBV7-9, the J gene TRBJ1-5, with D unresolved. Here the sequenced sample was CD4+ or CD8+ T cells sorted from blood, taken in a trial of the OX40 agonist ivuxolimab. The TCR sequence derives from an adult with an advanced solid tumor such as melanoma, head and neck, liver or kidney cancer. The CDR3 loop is CASSGEDGGDQPQHF. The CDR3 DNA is TGTGCCAGCAGCGGAGAAGACGGAGGAGATCAGCCCCAGCATTTT.